The 25 T cell receptor beta chains in this list originate from one sample, sequenced in a study of T cell repertoires in cytomegalovirus infection. TCRdb re-called the reads through MiXCR, storing one row per CDR3 protein. This table holds about 260,000 distinct CDR3 sequences, around 15% found once. What was sequenced was PBMCs. These receptors were collected from a human donor in good health (CMV status not recorded). Some clones in this sample may be carry-over from other donors' samples.

At least ten counts were recorded for this clonotype. The V call is TRBV27, the J call TRBJ2-3; no firm D call. The germline V gene encodes CDR1 MNHEY and CDR2 SMNVEV (reference sequence). V shed 6 bases and J shed 2 bases, with 15 bases lying between them. CDR3 length: 15 amino acids. The CDR3 here is CASSPRLPFTDTQYF. The CDR3 nucleotides read TGTGCCAGCAGCCCCCGTCTCCCCTTCACAGATACGCAGTATTTT.

This clonotype has a handful of counts. The chain employs TRBV6-6 and TRBJ2-7; 7 bases are a match to TRBD2. The CDR3 is made up of 13 amino acids. V gave up 8 bases and J gave up 3 bases; unmatched junction bases: 7. From germline, CDR1 is MNHNY and CDR2 SVGAGI (reference sequence). DNA for the CDR3: TGTGCCAGCGCGCAGACTAGCATCTACGAGCAGTACTTC. Translating gives CASAQTSIYEQYF.

The chain employs TRBV3-1 and TRBJ2-7; D is ambiguous. The CDR3 runs to 13 residues. The V end was cut by 0 bases, the J end by 6 bases, with 9 bases between. Germline-derived CDR1 and CDR2 are LGHDT and YNNKEL (reference sequence). The CDR3 coding sequence is TGTGCCAGCAGCCAAGATTTATTAGGCGAGCAGTACTTC. This encodes CASSQDLLGEQYF.

The chain carries TRBV20-1 and TRBJ2-3; 8 positions agree with TRBD1. The CDR3 totals 15 residues. Germline CDR1 is DFQATT and CDR2 is SNEGSKA (reference sequence). The V segment lost 6 bases and the J segment 2 bases; nucleotides outside the gene matches: 10. The DNA of the CDR3 is TGCAGTGCAACCCAGGGGGCGGCCTCCACAGATACGCAGTATTTT. It is translated as CSATQGAASTDTQYF.

This clonotype turned up a few times. V and J are TRBV18 and TRBJ2-3, with TRBD2 matching 12 bases. The ends lost 4 bases at V and 2 bases at J; junction bases unmatched: 4. The CDR3 consists of 16 residues. CDR1 is KGHSH, CDR2 LQKENI, per germline. CDR3 sequence (DNA): TGTGCCAGCTCACTGGGACTAGCGGGTAACACAGATACGCAGTATTTT. This sequence encodes CASSLGLAGNTDTQYF.

In this sample, this clonotype turned up a few times. The chain combines TRBV5-4 with TRBJ1-1; D is possibly TRBD1 (5 bases). V was cut by 4 bases and J by 1 base, with 14 bases left in between. Germline V gene data show CDR1 as SGHNT and CDR2 as YYREEE (reference sequence). This CDR3 spans 15 amino acids. The CDR3 DNA is TGTGCCAGCAGCCGGCGAGGGGAATCGAACACTGAAGCTTTCTTT. Translated, it gives CASSRRGESNTEAFF.

In its sample, this clonotype was seen many times. The V gene is TRBV7-9, the J gene TRBJ2-1; 7 bases line up with TRBD2. J was trimmed by 8 bases and V by 4 bases; bases with no gene match: 14. Germline V gives CDR1 SEHNR, CDR2 FQNEAQ (reference sequence). The CDR3 has 16 amino acids. Written as DNA, the CDR3 is TGTGCCAGCAGCTATTTTAATTGGACTAGTCGGTATGAGCAGTTCTTC. It encodes CASSYFNWTSRYEQFF.

This clonotype occurred many times. This sequence joins TRBV20-1 and TRBJ1-2, with D tentatively TRBD1 (5 bases). Trimming shortened V by 3 bases and J by 4 bases, and 15 bases separated the two germline ends. The CDR3 covers 14 residues. CDR1 is DFQATT and CDR2 is SNEGSKA in the germline V gene (reference sequence). The CDR3 DNA follows: TGCAGTGCTAGGGGGGTCTCCGAAGTCTATGGCTACACCTTC. This codes for CSARGVSEVYGYTF.

This clonotype was observed a few times. The chain is built from TRBV29-1 and TRBJ1-2; D uncertain. Between the trimmed V and J ends, which lost 4 bases and 8 bases, there was a span of 8 bases. This CDR3 spans 10 amino acids. Germline V CDR1 and CDR2: SQVTM, ANQGSEA. Here the CDR3 reads CSVGWRGYTF. The CDR3 DNA is TGCAGCGTTGGGTGGAGGGGCTACACCTTC.

Points on this clonotype: The conserved closing phenylalanine or tryptophan is absent in this CDR3, likely reflecting a read error. This rearrangement joins TRBV20-1 to TRBJ2-7, with 8 bases aligning to TRBD2. The CDR3 has 12 residues. V was pared by 4 bases and J by 5 bases, with 4 bases of the junction left unmatched. Germline values: CDR1 DFQATT, CDR2 SNEGSKA (reference sequence). Written as DNA, the CDR3 is TGCAGTGCTAACGAAGCGGGAGACGAGCAGTACTCC. Its protein product is CSANEAGDEQYS.

The V gene is TRBV12-3 or TRBV12-4, the J gene TRBJ2-1; tentative D call: TRBD2 (5 bases). The CDR3 spans 14 residues. Trimming removed 0 bases at V and 6 bases at J, with 9 bases between. Here the CDR3 reads CASSLAGAVNEQFF. In DNA form, the CDR3 reads TGTGCCAGCAGTTTAGCGGGAGCGGTCAATGAGCAGTTCTTC.

This clonotype was counted only a few times. The chain recombines TRBV20-1 with TRBJ2-4, with TRBD2 matching 7 bases. CDR3 size: 15 residues. The junction had 6 bases not matched to a gene; V was cut back by 3 bases and J by 1 base. The germline gives CDR1 DFQATT, CDR2 SNEGSKA (reference sequence). The CDR3 nucleotides read TGCAGTGCTAGTCCGACCGGGAGGGCCAAAAACATTCAGTACTTC. Translated: CSASPTGRAKNIQYF.

V usage is TRBV28 and J usage is TRBJ1-5, with D possibly TRBD1 on 6 matching bases. Germline V gene sequence: CDR1 MDHEN, CDR2 SYDVKM. V gave up 0 bases and J gave up 0 bases, with 9 bases separating them. The CDR3 has 16 amino acids. The CDR3 here is CASSLWGRGSNQPQHF. In DNA form, the CDR3 reads TGTGCCAGCAGTTTATGGGGCAGGGGTAGCAATCAGCCCCAGCATTTT.

This clonotype appeared many times. The rearrangement joins TRBV20-1 to TRBJ2-7; 7 positions agree with TRBD1. The CDR3 consists of 15 residues. Germline trimming cut 6 bases from V and 4 bases from J; bases unmatched to any gene: 15. Per the germline V gene, CDR1 is DFQATT and CDR2 is SNEGSKA (reference sequence). The CDR3 loop is CSAERNRGTRYEQYF. DNA for the CDR3: TGCAGTGCAGAGCGGAACAGGGGCACGCGTTACGAGCAGTACTTC.

This clonotype has at least ten counts. J is TRBJ2-1 and V is TRBV20-1; unclear D gene. Germline V gene data show CDR1 as DFQATT and CDR2 as SNEGSKA (reference sequence). V dropped 0 bases and J dropped 2 bases, with 8 bases sitting between them. The CDR3 sequence is 14 residues long. The CDR3 sequence is CSARELRAYNEQFF. The CDR3 DNA reads TGCAGTGCTAGAGAGCTTCGTGCCTACAATGAGCAGTTCTTC.

The chain couples TRBV20-1 to TRBJ1-1, with D unresolved. This CDR3 region has 14 residues. Germline CDR1 reads DFQATT; CDR2 reads SNEGSKA (reference sequence). Trimming took off 2 bases at V and 1 base at J, with 11 bases between the two ends. The CDR3 sequence is CSARSLWENTEAFF. The CDR3 DNA reads TGCAGTGCTAGATCGCTTTGGGAGAACACTGAAGCTTTCTTT.

This clonotype was observed at least ten times. The V gene is TRBV19, the J gene TRBJ2-5; D is perhaps TRBD1 (6 bases). The germline V gene encodes CDR1 LNHDA and CDR2 SQIVND (reference sequence). Trimming pared 6 bases from V and 2 bases from J, leaving 13 bases between. The CDR3 loop spans 14 amino acids. Here the CDR3 DNA reads TGTGCCAGTAGCAGAGACAGGCGACAAGAGACCCAGTACTTC. Its protein is CASSRDRRQETQYF.

This clonotype appeared many times. The CDR3 DNA follows: TGTGCCAGCAGCGTCCGACTAGCGGAACAAAGGTCCTACGAGCAGTACTTC. This encodes CASSVRLAEQRSYEQYF. V and J are TRBV7-2 and TRBJ2-7; TRBD2 aligns across 9 bases. The CDR3 totals 17 residues. CDR1 and CDR2 (germline): SGHTA, FQGNSA. Trimming at V came to 5 bases and at J to 1 base, leaving 12 bases not matched to a gene.

This clonotype was recorded many times. V gene TRBV27 combines with J gene TRBJ2-1; 11 positions match TRBD2. J lost 8 bases, V lost 5 bases, and 11 bases had no gene match. CDR3 length: 16 amino acids. The germline V gene encodes CDR1 MNHEY and CDR2 SMNVEV (reference sequence). The CDR3: CASSVGLAGALYEQFF. CDR3 DNA: TGTGCCAGCAGTGTCGGACTAGCGGGTGCCTTATATGAGCAGTTCTTC.

This clonotype appeared a few times. This rearrangement joins TRBV7-8 to TRBJ2-5, with a possible D match to TRBD2 (6 bases). The CDR3 runs to 13 residues. Between the trimmed V and J ends, which lost 7 bases and 5 bases, there was a span of 14 bases. The germline CDR1 and CDR2 sequences are SGHVS and FQNEAQ. CDR3 DNA: TGTGCCAGCACTCCGACTAGGGGTGAGACCCAGTACTTC. Translating gives CASTPTRGETQYF.

The chain links TRBV7-2 to TRBJ1-2; D not certain. The CDR3 extends over 15 amino acids. V was pared by 6 bases and J by 0 bases, with 14 bases between. Germline V gene sequence: CDR1 SGHTA, CDR2 FQGNSA. CDR3 residues: CASSLIPLTNYGYTF. Here the CDR3 DNA reads TGTGCCAGCAGTTTAATCCCGCTGACTAACTATGGCTACACCTTC.

Ten or more counts support this clonotype. The chain joins TRBV7-2 to TRBJ2-5; 10 nucleotides line up with TRBD1. After removal of 4 bases from V and 5 bases from J, the junction contained 10 bases not matched to a gene. CDR3 length: 16 amino acids. Germline V CDR1 and CDR2: SGHTA, FQGNSA. The DNA of the CDR3 is TGTGCCAGCAGCTCCGCGACAGGGGGCGGCAGGGAGACCCAGTACTTC. Residues: CASSSATGGGRETQYF.

The gene calls are TRBV6-6 and TRBJ1-2; D gene ambiguous. Trimming removed 2 bases from V and 2 bases from J, with 6 bases in between. Germline V gene sequence: CDR1 MNHNY, CDR2 SVGAGI (reference sequence). This CDR3 is built from 13 residues. CDR3 amino acids: CASSYALNYGYTF. Here the CDR3 DNA reads TGTGCCAGCAGTTACGCCCTAAACTATGGCTACACCTTC.

This clonotype has ten or more counts. The rearrangement uses TRBV5-4 and TRBJ1-2, with 7 bases fitting TRBD1. This CDR3 has 14 residues. The J segment lost 4 bases and the V segment lost 4 bases, leaving 7 bases of the junction unmatched. CDR1 and CDR2 (germline): SGHNT, YYREEE (reference sequence). CDR3 region: CASSTPQGIYGYTF. The CDR3 bases are TGTGCCAGCAGCACTCCACAGGGGATCTATGGCTACACCTTC. The full variable domain, rest sourced from reference TRBV5-4 and TRBJ1-2, is ETGVTQSPTHLIKTRGQQVTLRCSSQSGHNTVSWYQQALGQGPQFIFQYYREEENGRGNFPPRFSGLQFPNYSSELNVNALELDDSALYLCASSTPQGIYGYTFGSGTRLTVV.

This clonotype was counted at least ten times. The V gene is TRBV5-6, the J gene TRBJ1-6, with TRBD1 matching 8 bases. V shed 0 bases, J shed 7 bases, and the junction held 6 bases outside the gene matches. Per the germline V gene, CDR1 is SGHDT and CDR2 is YYEEEE. The length of the CDR3 is 16 residues. CDR3 bases: TGTGCCAGCAGCTTGGACGGGGGGACAGGAAATTCACCCCTCCACTTT. This codes for CASSLDGGTGNSPLHF.